This note documents a single TCR beta chain sequence. What it binds is unknown. The data were taken from a study of CD8+ T cells in alopecia areata. Overall study context: Patients in the treated group were given tofacitinib by mouth, 5 to 10 mg twice a day.

Investigators isolated RNA and reverse transcribed it into cDNA to act as the sequencing template. Only in-frame clones appear in the TCRdb table, and some are missing; sequencing was by immunoSEQ multiplex PCR. The data show over 80,000 clones, roughly 47% seen once. The treatment was: oral pan-JAK inhibitor, 5-10 mg twice daily. Starting from PBMCs, sorting isolated CD4+ and CD8+ T cells. Study-wide points: In lesional scalp, particularly from alopecia totalis/universalis, clonality was higher than in normal scalp.

CDR3 length: 11 amino acids. Germline assignment: CDR1 MNHEY and CDR2 SMNVEV (reference sequence). Trimming took 3 bases from V and 6 from J, leaving 6 bases between them. This clonotype was sampled from a human donor with alopecia areata. The rearrangement joins TRBV27 to TRBJ2-7, with unresolved D. The source was CD8+ T cells sorted from blood, collected at week 24, from a patient treated with tofacitinib. The CDR3 here is CASSFGSEQYF. CDR3 sequence (DNA): TGTGCCAGCAGTTTCGGAAGCGAGCAGTACTTC.